This T cell receptor (beta chain) was captured by sequencing in a study of cytomegalovirus exposure and HLA in healthy donors. General study results and limits: Only CMV serostatus was available as immune exposure information.

Concerning this clone itself: What it binds is unknown.

Amplification used 60 Vbeta primers and 13 Jbeta primers. Some clones are missing from TCRdb's copy, which holds only in-frame ones; the method was immunoSEQ multiplex PCR. The data hold about 78,000 clones, with around 60% observed a single time. V was trimmed by 2 bases and J by 9 bases, leaving 23 bases between them. Germline assignment: CDR1 SGHTA and CDR2 FQGNSA. The CDR3 sequence is 16 residues long. Sequenced input: PBMCs. The sequence was obtained from a man aged 30 to 45 in good health and CMV-seropositive. The V call is TRBV7-2, the J call TRBJ2-7; TRBD2 might be the D (6 bases). CDR3 amino acids: CASSLIRGLSATGQYF. CDR3 DNA: TGTGCCAGCAGCTTAATTCGGGGACTTTCAGCAACGGGGCAGTACTTC. The full variable domain, in which reference TRBV7-2 and TRBJ2-7 provide the parts outside the CDR3, is GAGVSQSPSNKVTEKGKDVELRCDPISGHTALYWYRQSLGQGLEFLIYFQGNSAPDKSGLPSDRFSAERTGGSVSTLTIQRTQQEDSAVYLCASSLIRGLSATGQYFGPGTRLTVT.